Sequencing of this TCR beta chain was carried out in a study of blood T cell repertoires in COVID-19. Some clones are missing from TCRdb's copy, which holds only in-frame ones; the method was immunoSEQ multiplex PCR. The data show some 170,000 clones, 75% to 90% seen once. CDR1 and CDR2 from the germline V gene are LNHNV and YYDKDF (reference sequence). Trimming took 9 bases from V and 7 from J, leaving 9 bases between them. The length of the CDR3 is 11 residues. Across roughly 25 US areas, participants ranged in age from about 18 to 90 years. This receptor was taken from a middle-aged man who had recovered from COVID-19. V and J are TRBV15 and TRBJ1-4, with no clear D. Specimen: PBMCs or T cells enriched from blood (not recorded which). The CDR3 sequence is CATTSGEKLFF. DNA of the CDR3: TGTGCCACTACTTCTGGTGAAAAACTGTTTTTT.